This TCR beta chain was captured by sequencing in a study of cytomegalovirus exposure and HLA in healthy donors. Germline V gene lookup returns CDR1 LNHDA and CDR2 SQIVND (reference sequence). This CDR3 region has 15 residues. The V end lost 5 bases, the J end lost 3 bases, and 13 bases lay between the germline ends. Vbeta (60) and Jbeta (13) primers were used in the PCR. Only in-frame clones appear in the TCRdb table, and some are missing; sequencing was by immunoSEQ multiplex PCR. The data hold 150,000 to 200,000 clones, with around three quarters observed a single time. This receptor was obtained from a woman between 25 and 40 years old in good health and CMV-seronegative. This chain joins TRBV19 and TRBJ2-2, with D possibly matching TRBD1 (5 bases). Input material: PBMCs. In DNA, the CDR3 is TGTGCCAGTAGTGAACCAGGGCGCGACACCGGGGAGCTGTTTTTT. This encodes CASSEPGRDTGELFF.